Listed here are 9 T cell receptor beta chains from one sample, sequenced in a study of memory CD4+ T cells and cytomegalovirus serostatus. Clones were sequenced by immunoSEQ multiplex PCR, and TCRdb holds only the in-frame ones, with some missing. The repertoire holds approximately 65,000 clones, with approximately 80% as singletons. The sort gate was single viable CD3+CD4+CD8-CD45RO+ cells for memory CD4+ T cells. The source material was memory CD4+ T cells from blood. The receptors originated from an adult in good health and CMV-seronegative.

This clone was picked up one time. V gene TRBV18 combines with J gene TRBJ2-1, with 9 bases fitting TRBD1. The V segment lost 3 bases and the J segment 2 bases; nucleotides outside the gene matches: 2. The germline V gene encodes CDR1 KGHSH and CDR2 LQKENI. CDR3 length: 15 residues. CDR3 amino acids: CASSPGTGTYNEQFF. The DNA of the CDR3 is TGTGCCAGCTCACCCGGGACAGGGACCTACAATGAGCAGTTCTTC.

The chain has TRBV10-3 and TRBJ1-1; D is perhaps TRBD1 (6 bases). Per germline, CDR1 ENHRY and CDR2 SYGVKD. V was cut by 4 bases and J by 0 bases, with 12 bases left in between. The CDR3 loop spans 15 amino acids. CDR3 sequence: CAISGGAGLNTEAFF. The CDR3 coding sequence is TGTGCCATCAGTGGGGGGGCAGGGCTGAACACTGAAGCTTTCTTT.

The chain recombines TRBV4-1 with TRBJ2-7; D might be TRBD1 (5 bases). The V gene's germline CDR1 is MGHRA and CDR2 YSYEKL. This CDR3 is built from 16 residues. V was cut by 1 base and J by 2 bases, with 15 bases left in between. The CDR3 protein is CASSQALGQLAYEQYF. Written as DNA, the CDR3 is TGCGCCAGCAGCCAAGCCTTGGGGCAGCTAGCCTACGAGCAGTACTTC.

The V gene is TRBV4-2, the J gene TRBJ2-2, with 7 positions matching TRBD1. Trimming at V came to 1 base and at J to 6 bases, leaving 5 bases not matched to a gene. The CDR3 consists of 15 residues. Germline lookup yields CDR1 LGHNA and CDR2 YNFKEQ. The CDR3 reads CASSQGTGAAGELFF. The CDR3 DNA sequence: TGTGCCAGCAGCCAAGGTACAGGGGCGGCCGGGGAGCTGTTTTTT.

This clone showed up just a few times. The chain combines TRBV30 with TRBJ2-2, with 10 bases aligning to TRBD1. The V gene end was trimmed by 3 bases and the J gene end by 4 bases; junction bases not matched to a gene: 5. The CDR3 runs to 15 residues. From germline, CDR1 is GTSNPN and CDR2 SVGIG (reference sequence). The CDR3 coding sequence is TGTGCCTGGAGAGGGGGACAGGGGATCACCGGGGAGCTGTTTTTT. It encodes CAWRGGQGITGELFF.

In its sample, this clone was seen a few times. Other DNA sequences within the sample encode an identical CDR3. The V call is TRBV10-3, the J call TRBJ1-3; a weak D match, TRBD1 (5 bases). Germline-derived CDR1 and CDR2 are ENHRY and SYGVKD. The CDR3 runs 15 residues. The ends were cut back, 0 bases at V and 3 bases at J, with 9 bases in the middle. The CDR3 DNA reads TGTGCCATCAGTGAGTCAGTGACAGTTGGAAACACCATATATTTT. Translated: CAISESVTVGNTIYF.

This rearrangement joins TRBV9 to TRBJ1-1; possibly TRBD1 for D (6 bases). CDR3 length equals 15 residues. V was pared by 0 bases and J by 1 base, with 10 bases between. Germline lookup yields CDR1 SGDLS and CDR2 YYNGEE. CDR3 sequence: CASSVAGHRNTEAFF. In DNA form, the CDR3 reads TGTGCCAGCAGCGTAGCGGGACACCGGAACACTGAAGCTTTCTTT. Filled out from reference TRBV9 and TRBJ1-1, the complete variable domain reads DSGVTQTPKHLITATGQRVTLRCSPRSGDLSVYWYQQSLDQGLQFLIQYYNGEERAKGNILERFSAQQFPDLHSELNLSSLELGDSALYFCASSVAGHRNTEAFFGQGTRLTVV.

This clone was seen only a few times. This chain links TRBV6-5 with TRBJ1-5; TRBD1 aligns across 7 bases. V shed 7 bases and J 0 bases; nucleotides not matched to a gene: 6. Germline V gene lookup returns CDR1 MNHEY and CDR2 SVGAGI. The CDR3 sequence is 15 residues long. The CDR3 DNA sequence: TGTGCCAGCACAGAAGGGGGCTATAGCAATCAGCCCCAGCATTTT. Its protein product is CASTEGGYSNQPQHF.

The chain recombines TRBV20-1 with TRBJ2-5, with 10 nucleotides matching TRBD1. The CDR3 spans 11 residues. The trim removed 3 bases at V and 14 bases at J, leaving 6 bases unmatched. The germline V gene has CDR1 DFQATT and CDR2 SNEGSKA (reference sequence). In nucleotides, the CDR3 is TGCAGTGCTAGCCGGGGACAGGGGAATTACTTC. Encoded protein: CSASRGQGNYF.